What follows is one T cell receptor (beta chain) and its context. The data originate from a study of T cell changes during pregnancy in multiple sclerosis. Sequencing used immunoSEQ multiplex PCR; TCRdb keeps in-frame clones, though not all of them. The repertoire holds 15,000 to 20,000 clones, about 90% seen once, with about 5% in the top ten. The CDR3 length is 16 residues. Per the germline V gene, CDR1 is MNHEY and CDR2 is SMNVEV (reference sequence). The V segment lost 5 bases and the J segment 5 bases; nucleotides outside the gene matches: 10. The chain has TRBV27 and TRBJ1-5; 9 bases are a match to TRBD1. This clonotype originated in a female donor in good health, enrolled as a control in a pregnancy study. Sequenced material: CD8+ T cells from peripheral blood mononuclear cells, taken after pregnancy. The CDR3 bases are TGTGCCAGCAGTCCTCCGGGACAGGGCCTTTATCAGCCCCAGCATTTT. It translates to CASSPPGQGLYQPQHF.